This T cell receptor (beta chain) derives from a study of chemoradiotherapy in HPV16-positive cancers. Study results and caveats: In HPV16-positive patients, HPV-responsive T-cell expansion tracked better recurrence-free survival.

Sequenced by immunoSEQ multiplex PCR; TCRdb stores in-frame clones only, minus some. The profile covers fewer than 70,000 clones, with about 88% appearing a single time and roughly 3.3% taken by the ten largest. This clone was counted between two and nine times. What it binds is unknown. V was clipped by 5 bases and J by 2 bases, with 5 bases between them. This CDR3 spans 12 amino acids. Germline lookup yields CDR1 SGHAT and CDR2 FQNNGV. The source is a human donor with HPV-associated anogenital cancer. The sequences come from blood, collected from a patient who underwent chemoradiotherapy. The chain joins TRBV11-2 to TRBJ2-3; no clear D. CDR3: CASSPDTDTQYF. The CDR3 region has the DNA TGTGCCAGCAGCCCCGACACAGATACGCAGTATTTT.